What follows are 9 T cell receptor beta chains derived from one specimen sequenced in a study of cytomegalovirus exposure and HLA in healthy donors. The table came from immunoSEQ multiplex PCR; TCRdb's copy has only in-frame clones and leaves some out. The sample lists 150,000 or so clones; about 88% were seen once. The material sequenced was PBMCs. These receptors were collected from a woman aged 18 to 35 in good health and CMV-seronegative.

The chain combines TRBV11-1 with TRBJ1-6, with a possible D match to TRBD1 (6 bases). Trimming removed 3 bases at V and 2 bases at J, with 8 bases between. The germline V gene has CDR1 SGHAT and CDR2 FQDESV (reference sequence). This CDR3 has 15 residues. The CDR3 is CASSFRDTYNSPLHF. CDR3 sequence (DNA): TGTGCCAGCAGCTTCCGGGACACCTATAATTCACCCCTCCACTTT.

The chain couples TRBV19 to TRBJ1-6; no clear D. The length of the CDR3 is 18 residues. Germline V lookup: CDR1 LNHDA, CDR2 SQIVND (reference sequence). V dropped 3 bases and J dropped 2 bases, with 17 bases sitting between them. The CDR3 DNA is TGTGCCAGTAGTATCTCCGCGGGTCGGAGGACCTATAATTCACCCCTCCACTTT. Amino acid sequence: CASSISAGRRTYNSPLHF.

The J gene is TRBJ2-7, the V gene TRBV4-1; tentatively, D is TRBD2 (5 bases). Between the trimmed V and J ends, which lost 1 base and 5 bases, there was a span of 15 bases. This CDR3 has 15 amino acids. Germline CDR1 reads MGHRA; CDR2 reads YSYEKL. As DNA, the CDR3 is TGCGCCAGCAGCCAAGTCGTTGTTTTCGGGGACGAGCAGTACTTC. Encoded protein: CASSQVVVFGDEQYF.

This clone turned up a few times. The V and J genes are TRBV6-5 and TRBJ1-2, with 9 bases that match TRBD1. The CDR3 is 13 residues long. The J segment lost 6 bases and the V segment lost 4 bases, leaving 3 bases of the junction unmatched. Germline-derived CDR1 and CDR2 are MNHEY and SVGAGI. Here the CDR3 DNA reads TGTGCCAGCAGTTTGGGACAGGGCCATGGCTACACCTTC. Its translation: CASSLGQGHGYTF.

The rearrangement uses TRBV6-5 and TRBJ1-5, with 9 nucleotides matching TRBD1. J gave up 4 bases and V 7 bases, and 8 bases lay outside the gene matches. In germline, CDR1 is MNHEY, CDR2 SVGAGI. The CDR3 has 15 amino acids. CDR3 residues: CASMAKDRGNQPQHF. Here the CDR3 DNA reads TGTGCCAGCATGGCAAAGGACAGGGGAAATCAGCCCCAGCATTTT.

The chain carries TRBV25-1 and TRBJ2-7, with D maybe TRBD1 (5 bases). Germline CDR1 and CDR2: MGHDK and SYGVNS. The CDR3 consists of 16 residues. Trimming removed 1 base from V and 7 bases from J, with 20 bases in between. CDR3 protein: CASSESRFQGWGEQYF. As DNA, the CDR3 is TGTGCCAGCAGTGAATCGCGCTTTCAGGGCTGGGGAGAGCAGTACTTC.

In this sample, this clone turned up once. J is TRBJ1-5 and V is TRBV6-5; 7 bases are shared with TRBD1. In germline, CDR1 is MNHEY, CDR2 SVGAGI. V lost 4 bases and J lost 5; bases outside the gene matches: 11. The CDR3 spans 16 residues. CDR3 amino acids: CASSSYAGTADQPQHF. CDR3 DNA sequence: TGTGCCAGCAGTTCCTATGCCGGGACAGCCGATCAGCCCCAGCATTTT.

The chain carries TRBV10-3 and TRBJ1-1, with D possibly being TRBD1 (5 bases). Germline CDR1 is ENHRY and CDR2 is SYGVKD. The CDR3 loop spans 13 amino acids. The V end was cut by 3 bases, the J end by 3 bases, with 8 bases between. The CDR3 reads CAISDRVDTEAFF. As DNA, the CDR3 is TGTGCCATCAGTGACAGGGTGGACACTGAAGCTTTCTTT.

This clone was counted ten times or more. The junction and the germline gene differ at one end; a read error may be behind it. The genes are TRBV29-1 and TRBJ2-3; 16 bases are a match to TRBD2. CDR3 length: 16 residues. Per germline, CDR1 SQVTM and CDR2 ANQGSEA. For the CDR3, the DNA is TGCAGCGTTGAAGAGGGGACTAGCGGGGGGGCGGATACACAGTATTTT. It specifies CSVEEGTSGGADTQYF.